This TCR beta chain was identified in a study of T cell clonality in common variable immunodeficiency. Caucasian heritage predominated among both patients and controls. The method was immunoSEQ multiplex PCR; TCRdb's version includes in-frame clones alone and lacks a portion of them. The table lists tens of thousands of clones, with no singletons. This clone was picked up many times. Its matching antigen is unknown. The read ends 3 residues shy of where the CDR3 ends; the end is completed using the germline J gene. General study points: Fewer TCRbeta clones were shared among CVID subjects than controls.

Germline CDR1 is DFQATT and CDR2 is SNEGSKA (reference sequence). The CDR3 sequence is 13 residues long. V dropped 5 bases and J dropped 6 bases, with 14 bases sitting between them. Sequenced sample: peripheral blood mononuclear cells. The source is a person aged 18-69 years in good health. The chain links TRBV20-1 to TRBJ2-1, with a possible D match to TRBD2 (5 bases). This CDR3 is CSAPLEGFNEQFF. Incomplete CDR3 DNA: TGCAGTGCTCCCCTCGAGGGTTTCAATGAG.